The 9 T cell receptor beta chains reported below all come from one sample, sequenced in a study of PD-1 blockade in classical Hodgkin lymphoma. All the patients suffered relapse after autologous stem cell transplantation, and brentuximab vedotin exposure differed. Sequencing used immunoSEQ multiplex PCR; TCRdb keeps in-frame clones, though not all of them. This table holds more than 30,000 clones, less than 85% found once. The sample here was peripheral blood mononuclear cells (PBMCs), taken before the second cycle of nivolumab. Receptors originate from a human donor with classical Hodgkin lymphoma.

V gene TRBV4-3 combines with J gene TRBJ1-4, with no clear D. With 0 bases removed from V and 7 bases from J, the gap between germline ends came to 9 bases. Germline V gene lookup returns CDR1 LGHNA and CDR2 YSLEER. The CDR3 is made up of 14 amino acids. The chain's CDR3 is CASSQDALGEKLFF. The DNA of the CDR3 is TGCGCCAGCAGCCAAGATGCCCTCGGTGAAAAACTGTTTTTT.

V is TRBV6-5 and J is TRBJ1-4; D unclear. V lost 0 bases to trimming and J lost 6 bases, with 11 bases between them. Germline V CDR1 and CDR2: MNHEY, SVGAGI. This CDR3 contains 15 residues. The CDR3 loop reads CASSYSTLKDEKLFF. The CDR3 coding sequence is TGTGCCAGCAGTTACTCGACCCTGAAGGATGAAAAACTGTTTTTT.

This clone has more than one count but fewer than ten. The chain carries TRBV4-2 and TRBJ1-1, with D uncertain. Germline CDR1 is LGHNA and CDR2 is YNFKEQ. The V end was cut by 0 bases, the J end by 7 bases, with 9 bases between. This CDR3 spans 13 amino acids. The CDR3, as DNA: TGTGCCAGCAGCCAAGAATTAGGGTTTGAAGCTTTCTTT. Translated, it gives CASSQELGFEAFF.

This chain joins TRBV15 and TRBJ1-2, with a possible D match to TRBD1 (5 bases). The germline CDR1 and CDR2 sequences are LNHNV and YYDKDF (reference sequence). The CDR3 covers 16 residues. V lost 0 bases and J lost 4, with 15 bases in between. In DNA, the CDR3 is TGTGCCACCAGCAGAGATCTGGGGGGGGATAGCTATGGCTACACCTTC. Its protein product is CATSRDLGGDSYGYTF.

CDR3 region: CASSFGQGLTLYGYTF. DNA for the CDR3: TGTGCCAGCAGCTTCGGACAGGGCCTCACCCTCTATGGCTACACCTTC. The chain combines TRBV7-2 with TRBJ1-2; TRBD1 agrees at 8 bases. There are 16 residues in the CDR3. CDR1 and CDR2 (germline): SGHTA, FQGNSA. Germline trimming cut 3 bases from V and 4 bases from J; bases unmatched to any gene: 10.

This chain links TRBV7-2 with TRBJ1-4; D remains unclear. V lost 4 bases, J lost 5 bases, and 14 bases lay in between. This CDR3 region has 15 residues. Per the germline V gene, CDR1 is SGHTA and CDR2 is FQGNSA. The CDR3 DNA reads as TGTGCCAGCAGCTCCCGGGTCAGCAGAAATGAAAAACTGTTTTTT. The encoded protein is CASSSRVSRNEKLFF.

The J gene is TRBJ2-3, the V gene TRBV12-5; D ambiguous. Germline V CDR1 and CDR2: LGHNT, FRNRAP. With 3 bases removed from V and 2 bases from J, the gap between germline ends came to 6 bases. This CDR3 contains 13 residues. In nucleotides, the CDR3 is TGTGCTAGTGGTTTCGGCCCCACAGATACGCAGTATTTT. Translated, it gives CASGFGPTDTQYF.

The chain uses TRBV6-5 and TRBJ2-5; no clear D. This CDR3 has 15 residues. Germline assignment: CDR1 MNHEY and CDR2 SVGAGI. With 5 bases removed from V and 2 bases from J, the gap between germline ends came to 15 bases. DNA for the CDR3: TGTGCCAGCAGTCTCTCAGGCACCCCACAAGAGACCCAGTACTTC. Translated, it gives CASSLSGTPQETQYF.

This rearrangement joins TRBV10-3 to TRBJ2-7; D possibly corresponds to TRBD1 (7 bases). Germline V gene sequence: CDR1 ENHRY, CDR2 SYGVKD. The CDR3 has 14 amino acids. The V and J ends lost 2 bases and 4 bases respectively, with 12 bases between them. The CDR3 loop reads CAISEAGGIYEQYF. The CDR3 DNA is TGTGCCATCAGTGAGGCAGGGGGGATATACGAGCAGTACTTC.